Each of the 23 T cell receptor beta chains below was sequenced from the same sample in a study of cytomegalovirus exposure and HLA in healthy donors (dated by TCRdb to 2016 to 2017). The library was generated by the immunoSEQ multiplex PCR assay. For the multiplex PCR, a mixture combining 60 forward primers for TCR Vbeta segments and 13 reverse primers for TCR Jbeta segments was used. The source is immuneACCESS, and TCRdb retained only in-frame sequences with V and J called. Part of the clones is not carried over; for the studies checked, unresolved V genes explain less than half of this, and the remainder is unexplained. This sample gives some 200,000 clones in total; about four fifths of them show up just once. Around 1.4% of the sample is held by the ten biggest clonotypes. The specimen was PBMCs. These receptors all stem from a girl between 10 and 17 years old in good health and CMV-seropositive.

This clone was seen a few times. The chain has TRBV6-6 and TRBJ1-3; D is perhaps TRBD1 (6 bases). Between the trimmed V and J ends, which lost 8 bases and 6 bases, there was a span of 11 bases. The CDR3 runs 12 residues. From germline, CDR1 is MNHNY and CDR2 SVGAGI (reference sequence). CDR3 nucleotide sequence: TGTGCCAGCGAGCGGGACACAAACACCATATATTTT. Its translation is CASERDTNTIYF.

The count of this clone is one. CDR3 sequence reads: CASSPTDFSNQPQHF. CDR3 coding DNA: TGTGCCAGCTCTCCTACAGATTTTAGCAATCAGCCCCAGCATTTT. The genes are TRBV6-1 and TRBJ1-5; D is uncertain. The CDR3 has 15 amino acids. Trimming pared 8 bases from V and 0 bases from J, leaving 14 bases between. Per germline, CDR1 MNHNS and CDR2 SASEGT.

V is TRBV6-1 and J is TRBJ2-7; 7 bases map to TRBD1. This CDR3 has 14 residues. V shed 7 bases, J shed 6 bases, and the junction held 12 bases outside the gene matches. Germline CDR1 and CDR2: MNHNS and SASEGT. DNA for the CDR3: TGTGCCAGCACTCGACAGGGCCACCCGGGCGAGCAGTACTTC. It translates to CASTRQGHPGEQYF.

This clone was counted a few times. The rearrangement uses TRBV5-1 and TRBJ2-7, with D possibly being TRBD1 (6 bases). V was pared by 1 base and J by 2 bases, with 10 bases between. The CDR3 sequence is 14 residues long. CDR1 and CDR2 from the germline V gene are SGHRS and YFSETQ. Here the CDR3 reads CASSLRTVAYEQYF. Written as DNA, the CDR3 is TGCGCCAGCAGCTTGAGGACAGTGGCCTACGAGCAGTACTTC.

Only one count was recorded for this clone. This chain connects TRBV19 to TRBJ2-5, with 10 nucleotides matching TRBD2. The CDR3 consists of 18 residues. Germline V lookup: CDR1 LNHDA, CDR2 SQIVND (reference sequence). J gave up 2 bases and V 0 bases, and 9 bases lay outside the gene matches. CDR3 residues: CASSIDWLAGGLQETQYF. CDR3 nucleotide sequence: TGTGCCAGTAGTATAGATTGGTTAGCGGGGGGACTACAAGAGACCCAGTACTTC.

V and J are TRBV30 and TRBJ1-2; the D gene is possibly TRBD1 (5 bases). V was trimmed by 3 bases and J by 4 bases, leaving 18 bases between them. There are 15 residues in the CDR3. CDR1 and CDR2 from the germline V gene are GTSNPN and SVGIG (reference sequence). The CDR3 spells CAWRVDSQFPYGYTF. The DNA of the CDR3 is TGTGCCTGGAGGGTAGACAGCCAATTTCCCTATGGCTACACCTTC. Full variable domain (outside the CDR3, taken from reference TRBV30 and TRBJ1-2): SQTIHQWPATLVQPVGSPLSLECTVEGTSNPNLYWYRQAAGRGLQLLFYSVGIGQISSEVPQNLSASRPQDRQFILSSKKLLLSDSGFYLCAWRVDSQFPYGYTFGSGTRLTVV.

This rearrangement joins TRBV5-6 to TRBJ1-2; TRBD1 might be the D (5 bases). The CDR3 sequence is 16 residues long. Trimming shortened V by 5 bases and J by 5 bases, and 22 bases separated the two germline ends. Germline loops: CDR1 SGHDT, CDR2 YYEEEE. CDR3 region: CASRWREGPVGYGYTF. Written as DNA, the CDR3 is TGTGCCAGCAGATGGAGGGAGGGGCCCGTAGGGTATGGCTACACCTTC.

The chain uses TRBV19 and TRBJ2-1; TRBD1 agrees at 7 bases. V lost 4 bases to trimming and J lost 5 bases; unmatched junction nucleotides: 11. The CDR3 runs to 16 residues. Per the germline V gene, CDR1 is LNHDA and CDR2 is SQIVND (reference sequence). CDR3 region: CASSTRQGWAHNEQFF. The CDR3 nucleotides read TGTGCCAGTAGTACCAGACAGGGCTGGGCACACAATGAGCAGTTCTTC.

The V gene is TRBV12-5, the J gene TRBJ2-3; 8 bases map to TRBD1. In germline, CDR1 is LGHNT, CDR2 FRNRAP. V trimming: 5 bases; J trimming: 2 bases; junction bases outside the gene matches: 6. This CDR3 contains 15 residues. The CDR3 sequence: CASGPGQAPTDTQYF. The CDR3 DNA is TGTGCTAGTGGTCCGGGACAGGCTCCCACAGATACGCAGTATTTT.

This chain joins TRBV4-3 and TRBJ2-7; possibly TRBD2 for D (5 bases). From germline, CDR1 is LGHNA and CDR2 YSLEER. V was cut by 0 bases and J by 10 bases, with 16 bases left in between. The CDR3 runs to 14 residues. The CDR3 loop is CASSQDAGPRAQYF. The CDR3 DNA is TGCGCCAGCAGCCAAGATGCGGGCCCCAGAGCACAGTACTTC.

CDR3: CASSRARDKSYEQYF. The CDR3 DNA reads as TGTGCCAGCTCACGTGCCCGGGACAAGTCCTACGAGCAGTACTTC. This sequence joins TRBV18 and TRBJ2-7; D is perhaps TRBD1 (6 bases). In germline, CDR1 is KGHSH, CDR2 LQKENI. This CDR3 is 15 amino acids long. V was clipped by 4 bases and J by 1 base, with 14 bases between them.

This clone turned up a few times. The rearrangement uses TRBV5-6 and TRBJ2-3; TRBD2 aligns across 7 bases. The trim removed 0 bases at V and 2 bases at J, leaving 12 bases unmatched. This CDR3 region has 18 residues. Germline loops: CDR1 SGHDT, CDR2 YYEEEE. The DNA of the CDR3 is TGTGCCAGCAGCTTGGAAGGCCGGCTAGCGGCCTACACAGATACGCAGTATTTT. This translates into CASSLEGRLAAYTDTQYF.

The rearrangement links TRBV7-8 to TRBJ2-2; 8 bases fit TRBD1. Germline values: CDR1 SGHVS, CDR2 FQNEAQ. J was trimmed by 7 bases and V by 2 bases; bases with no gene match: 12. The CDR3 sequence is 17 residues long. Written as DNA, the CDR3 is TGTGCCAGCAGCTTAAGGATCCGGCAGGGGGCCGGCGGGGAGCTGTTTTTT. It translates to CASSLRIRQGAGGELFF.

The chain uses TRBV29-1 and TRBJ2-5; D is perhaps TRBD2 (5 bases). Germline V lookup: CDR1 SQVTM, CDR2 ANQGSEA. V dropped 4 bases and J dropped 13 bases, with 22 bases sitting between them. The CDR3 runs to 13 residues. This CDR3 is CSVGPRLATVGYF. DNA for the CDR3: TGCAGCGTTGGCCCCAGGCTAGCCACGGTCGGGTACTTC.

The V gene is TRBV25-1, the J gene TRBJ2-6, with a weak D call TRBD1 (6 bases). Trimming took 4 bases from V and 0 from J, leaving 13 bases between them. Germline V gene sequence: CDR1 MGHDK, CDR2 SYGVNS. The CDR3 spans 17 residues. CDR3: CASSVGDTLSGANVLTF. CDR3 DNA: TGTGCCAGCAGTGTGGGGGACACCCTCTCTGGGGCCAACGTCCTGACTTTC.

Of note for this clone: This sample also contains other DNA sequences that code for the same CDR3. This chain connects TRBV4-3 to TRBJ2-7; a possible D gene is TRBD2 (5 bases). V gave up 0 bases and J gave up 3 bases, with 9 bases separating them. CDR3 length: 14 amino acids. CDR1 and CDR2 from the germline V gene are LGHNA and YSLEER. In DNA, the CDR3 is TGCGCCAGCAGCCAAGACCTAGGAGGCTACGAGCAGTACTTC. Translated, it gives CASSQDLGGYEQYF.

CDR3 amino acids: CASSQEGQSYEQYF. The CDR3 DNA follows: TGCGCCAGCAGCCAAGAGGGACAGTCCTACGAGCAGTACTTC. V is TRBV4-1 and J is TRBJ2-7; 7 positions agree with TRBD1. CDR1 and CDR2 (germline): MGHRA, YSYEKL. This CDR3 comprises 14 residues. Trimming removed 0 bases from V and 1 base from J; junction bases left unmatched: 0.

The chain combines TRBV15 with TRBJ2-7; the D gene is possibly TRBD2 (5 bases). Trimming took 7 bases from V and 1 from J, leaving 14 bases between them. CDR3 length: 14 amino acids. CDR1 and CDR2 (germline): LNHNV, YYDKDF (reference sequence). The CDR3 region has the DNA TGTGCCACCAAAGCAGCGGAGGTGTCCTACGAGCAGTACTTC. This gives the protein CATKAAEVSYEQYF.

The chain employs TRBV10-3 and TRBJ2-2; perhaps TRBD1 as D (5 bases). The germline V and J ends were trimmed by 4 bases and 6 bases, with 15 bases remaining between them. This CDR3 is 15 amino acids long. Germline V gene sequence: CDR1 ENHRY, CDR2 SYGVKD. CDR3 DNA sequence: TGTGCCATCAGTGTCGGACAAGTGATCGCCGGGGAGCTGTTTTTT. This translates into CAISVGQVIAGELFF.

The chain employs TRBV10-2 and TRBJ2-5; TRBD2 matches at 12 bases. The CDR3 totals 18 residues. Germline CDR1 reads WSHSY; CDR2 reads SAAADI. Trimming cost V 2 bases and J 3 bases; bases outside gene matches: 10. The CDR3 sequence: CASSERPSGGGPKETQYF. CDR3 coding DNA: TGCGCCAGCAGTGAGCGTCCTAGCGGGGGGGGTCCTAAAGAGACCCAGTACTTC.

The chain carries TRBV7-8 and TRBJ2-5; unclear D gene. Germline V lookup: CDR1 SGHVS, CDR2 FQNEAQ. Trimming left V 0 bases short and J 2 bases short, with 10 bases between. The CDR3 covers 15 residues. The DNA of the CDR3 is TGTGCCAGCAGCTTAGCGCGGTTTGCTCAAGAGACCCAGTACTTC. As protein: CASSLARFAQETQYF.

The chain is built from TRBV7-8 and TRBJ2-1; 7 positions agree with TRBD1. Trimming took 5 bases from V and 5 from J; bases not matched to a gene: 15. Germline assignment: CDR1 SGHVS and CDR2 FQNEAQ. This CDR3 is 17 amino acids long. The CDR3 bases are TGTGCCAGCAGCGCCCTCGTAGGGGGCAGTCGGGACAATGAGCAGTTCTTC. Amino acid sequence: CASSALVGGSRDNEQFF. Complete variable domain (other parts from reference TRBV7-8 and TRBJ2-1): GAGVSQSPRYKVAKRGQDVALRCDPISGHVSLFWYQQALGQGPEFLTYFQNEAQLDKSGLPSDRFFAERPEGSVSTLKIQRTQQEDSAVYLCASSALVGGSRDNEQFFGPGTRLTVL.

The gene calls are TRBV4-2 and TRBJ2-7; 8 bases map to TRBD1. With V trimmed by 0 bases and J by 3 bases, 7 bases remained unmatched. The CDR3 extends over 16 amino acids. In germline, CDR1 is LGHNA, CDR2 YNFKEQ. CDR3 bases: TGTGCCAGCAGCCAAGAAGGGAACGACAGGGGCTACGAGCAGTACTTC. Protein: CASSQEGNDRGYEQYF.